The 16 T cell receptor beta chains given below trace back to one sample, sequenced in a study of chemoradiotherapy in HPV16-positive cancers. The method was immunoSEQ multiplex PCR; TCRdb's version includes in-frame clones alone and lacks a portion of them. The sample carries 1,500 to 2,000 clones, roughly 70% recorded once. Material: tumor tissue, obtained from a patient who underwent chemoradiotherapy. These TCRs come from a human donor with HPV-associated anogenital cancer.

The genes are TRBV10-2 and TRBJ2-3, with D hard to call. Germline V gives CDR1 WSHSY, CDR2 SAAADI. Trimming took 0 bases from V and 2 from J, leaving 9 bases between them. The CDR3 consists of 15 residues. CDR3 sequence reads: CASSESASLTDTQYF. In DNA form, the CDR3 reads TGCGCCAGCAGTGAGTCGGCAAGCCTCACAGATACGCAGTATTTT.

This chain joins TRBV28 and TRBJ1-3; D is uncertain. CDR3 size: 12 residues. V was cut by 4 bases and J by 8 bases, with 9 bases left in between. Germline V gives CDR1 MDHEN, CDR2 SYDVKM. The CDR3 DNA follows: TGTGCCAGCAGTTCCCCCCCGTACACCATATATTTT. It encodes CASSSPPYTIYF.

V usage is TRBV5-6 and J usage is TRBJ2-2, with D unresolved. This CDR3 region has 15 residues. Trimming took off 2 bases at V and 4 bases at J, with 12 bases between the two ends. The germline gives CDR1 SGHDT, CDR2 YYEEEE. The CDR3 sequence is CASSLGLYGTGELFF. CDR3 nucleotides: TGTGCCAGCAGCTTAGGGTTGTATGGCACCGGGGAGCTGTTTTTT.

Here the CDR3 DNA reads TGTGCCACAAGGAGACTAGCCCTATCCCAAGAGACCCAGTACTTC. Its translation is CATRRLALSQETQYF. V usage is TRBV19 and J usage is TRBJ2-5, with 7 nucleotides matching TRBD2. The V and J ends lost 10 bases and 1 base, in that order; junction bases with no gene match: 12. In germline, CDR1 is LNHDA, CDR2 SQIVND (reference sequence). The CDR3 is made up of 15 amino acids.

This sequence joins TRBV18 and TRBJ1-1; D is perhaps TRBD1 (5 bases). The CDR3 contains 14 residues. Germline loops: CDR1 KGHSH, CDR2 LQKENI. V was trimmed by 3 bases and J by 4 bases, leaving 12 bases between them. The chain's CDR3 is CASSPSGLSTEAFF. CDR3 DNA: TGTGCCAGCTCACCCTCAGGGTTGAGCACTGAAGCTTTCTTT.

This chain joins TRBV2 and TRBJ2-7; no reliable D call. The CDR3 is made up of 13 amino acids. Germline CDR1 reads SNHLY; CDR2 reads FYNNEI. Trimming took 10 bases from V and 1 from J, leaving 14 bases between them. For the CDR3, the DNA is TGTGCCACCGCCGCTGCCCTGTCCTACGAGCAGTACTTC. Encoded protein: CATAAALSYEQYF. The whole variable domain, filled in from reference TRBV2 and TRBJ2-7, reads EPEVTQTPSHQVTQMGQEVILRCVPISNHLYFYWYRQILGQKVEFLVSFYNNEISEKSEIFDDQFSVERPDGSNFTLKIRSTKLEDSAMYFCATAAALSYEQYFGPGTRLTVT.

The table lists this clone with a count of one. This sequence joins TRBV27 and TRBJ2-4, with TRBD2 as a possible D gene (7 bases). CDR1 MNHEY and CDR2 SMNVEV come from the germline V gene (reference sequence). The CDR3 consists of 18 residues. V was cut by 6 bases and J by 1 base, with 22 bases left in between. CDR3 sequence reads: CASRVRGANAGAKNIQYF. CDR3 nucleotides: TGTGCCAGCAGGGTCCGGGGGGCCAACGCGGGGGCCAAAAACATTCAGTACTTC.

This chain links TRBV5-4 with TRBJ2-3; tentative D call: TRBD2 (5 bases). The V end lost 3 bases, the J end lost 9 bases, and 17 bases lay between the germline ends. The CDR3 has 14 residues. Germline CDR1 and CDR2: SGHNT and YYREEE (reference sequence). The CDR3 loop reads CASSSDGMGTTQYF. CDR3 DNA: TGTGCCAGCAGCTCGGACGGGATGGGCACGACGCAGTATTTT.

The chain is built from TRBV7-8 and TRBJ1-3; a possible D gene is TRBD1 (6 bases). Trimming shortened V by 1 base and J by 4 bases, and 14 bases separated the two germline ends. The CDR3 extends over 16 amino acids. CDR1 is SGHVS, CDR2 FQNEAQ, per germline. The CDR3 region is CASSLGSGGQGNTIYF. The CDR3 region has the DNA TGTGCCAGCAGCTTAGGGTCCGGGGGGCAAGGAAACACCATATATTTT.

The chain couples TRBV29-1 to TRBJ2-5; 9 nucleotides line up with TRBD2. The CDR3 has 15 amino acids. Germline CDR1 is SQVTM and CDR2 is ANQGSEA. V trimming: 8 bases; J trimming: 4 bases; junction bases outside the gene matches: 14. The CDR3 region is CSSPSPREGRETQYF. CDR3 DNA sequence: TGCAGCTCCCCTTCCCCGCGGGAGGGCCGAGAGACCCAGTACTTC.

V gene TRBV19 combines with J gene TRBJ2-6, with 9 bases lining up with TRBD1. The J segment lost 3 bases and the V segment lost 6 bases, leaving 9 bases of the junction unmatched. This CDR3 has 17 residues. Per germline, CDR1 LNHDA and CDR2 SQIVND (reference sequence). The CDR3 coding sequence is TGTGCCAGTAGAGGGACAGGGTTCGGAGGTGGGGCCAACGTCCTGACTTTC. This encodes CASRGTGFGGGANVLTF.

This clone appeared a single time. V and J are TRBV2 and TRBJ2-7; D uncertain. CDR3 size: 12 residues. Deletions cut 11 bases from V and 4 bases from J, with 15 bases between. Germline V CDR1 and CDR2: SNHLY, FYNNEI. Here the CDR3 DNA reads TGTGCCCGCGGCTCCGCGAAGTACGAGCAGTACTTC. Residues: CARGSAKYEQYF.

The chain is built from TRBV5-1 and TRBJ2-2, with TRBD2 identical over 10 bases. CDR3 length equals 14 residues. Germline V lookup: CDR1 SGHRS, CDR2 YFSETQ. Unmatched junction bases numbered 3, after V lost 5 bases and J lost 5 bases. The CDR3 DNA sequence: TGCGCCAGCAGACTAGCGGGAAAGACCGGGGAGCTGTTTTTT. As protein: CASRLAGKTGELFF. Using reference TRBV5-1 and TRBJ2-2 for the parts outside the CDR3, the full variable domain is KAGVTQTPRYLIKTRGQQVTLSCSPISGHRSVSWYQQTPGQGLQFLFEYFSETQRNKGNFPGRFSGRQFSNSRSEMNVSTLELGDSALYLCASRLAGKTGELFFGEGSRLTVL.

Comment on this clone: The junction differs from germline at one of its ends, possibly a read error. The rearrangement joins TRBV27 to TRBJ1-1, with 9 bases matching TRBD1. Germline V gene data show CDR1 as MNHEY and CDR2 as SMNVEV (reference sequence). This CDR3 comprises 16 residues. The CDR3 nucleotides are TGTGCCAGCAGTTCCGCGGGGACAGGGAGGAACACTAAAGCTTTCTTT. This codes for CASSSAGTGRNTKAFF.

CDR3 in amino acids: CASSLPWGLFF. Here the CDR3 DNA reads TGTGCCAGCAGCTTACCCTGGGGACTGTTTTTT. The chain couples TRBV5-6 to TRBJ1-4, with unresolved D. V was shortened by 2 bases and J by 13 bases, with 9 bases between the two germline ends. This CDR3 is 11 amino acids long. CDR1 and CDR2 (germline): SGHDT, YYEEEE.

The V and J genes are TRBV7-9 and TRBJ1-4, with D tentatively TRBD1 (5 bases). Germline V lookup: CDR1 SEHNR, CDR2 FQNEAQ (reference sequence). V lost 2 bases and J 7 bases, leaving 14 bases between the germline ends. CDR3 length: 15 amino acids. The CDR3 region is CASSLRRGAGEKLFF. For the CDR3, the DNA is TGTGCCAGCAGCTTACGGCGAGGGGCAGGTGAAAAACTGTTTTTT.